Listed below are T cell receptor beta chains from one sample, sequenced in a study of T cells in Graves' hyperthyroidism and ophthalmopathy. One entry per CDR3 protein, called by TCRdb with MiXCR from the multiplex PCR reads. The table lists approximately 600,000 distinct CDR3 sequences, 15% to 20% of them singletons. The sample taken for sequencing was blood. Every receptor here comes from a woman in her 30s with Graves' hyperthyroidism. Both conserved end residues are part of each CDR3. The D gene is left open where the match is weak. Clone sizes are given selectively: once, few, many, or a class where the clone is expanded.

CDR3 | DNA | J | D | size | V | length
CASRPGQASYEQYF | TGTGCCAGCCGGCCGGGACAGGCTTCCTACGAGCAGTACTTC | TRBJ2-7 | TRBD1 | many | TRBV6-1 | 14
CASSPDRGENTEAFF | TGCGCCAGCAGCCCGGACAGGGGAGAGAACACTGAAGCTTTCTTT | TRBJ1-1 | TRBD1 | few | TRBV5-1 | 15
CASSFPGTVSGNTIYF | TGTGCCAGCAGCTTCCCCGGGACAGTCTCTGGAAACACCATATATTTT | TRBJ1-3 | TRBD1 | few | TRBV7-9 | 16
CASTPGGADEKLFF | TGCGCCAGCACCCCAGGGGGCGCGGATGAAAAACTGTTTTTT | TRBJ1-4 | TRBD1 | - | TRBV5-1 | 14
CASINGLNYNEQFF | TGTGCCAGCATCAACGGACTGAATTACAATGAGCAGTTCTTC | TRBJ2-1 | - | many | TRBV12-3/TRBV12-4 | 14
CVSGRQGIQYF | TGTGTCAGCGGCCGCCAGGGCATTCAGTACTTC | TRBJ2-4 | - | - | TRBV27 | 11
CASSLERGRFTEAFF | TGCGCCAGCAGCTTGGAAAGGGGCCGGTTCACTGAAGCTTTCTTT | TRBJ1-1 | - | many | TRBV5-1 | 15
CASSSRGQETQYF | TGTGCCAGCAGCTCCCGGGGGCAAGAGACCCAGTACTTC | TRBJ2-5 | - | many | TRBV11-3 | 13
CASSPRLGPEELFF | TGTGCCAGCAGCCCGAGACTAGGCCCAGAGGAGCTGTTTTTT | TRBJ2-2 | - | - | TRBV12-3/TRBV12-4 | 14
CSVEDTGANGELFF | TGCAGCGTTGAAGATACGGGGGCTAACGGGGAGCTGTTTTTT | TRBJ2-2 | - | few | TRBV29-1 | 14
CASSSKSDEQFF | TGTGCCAGCAGTTCTAAGAGTGATGAGCAGTTCTTC | TRBJ2-1 | - | few | TRBV7-2 | 12
CASSEWADTQYF | TGTGCCAGCAGTGAATGGGCAGATACGCAGTATTTT | TRBJ2-3 | - | many | TRBV2 | 12
CASSLSGQKNIQYF | TGTGCCAGCAGTTTATCGGGACAGAAAAACATTCAGTACTTC | TRBJ2-4 | TRBD1 | many | TRBV28 | 14
CASSFHQGYEQYF | TGTGCCAGCAGCTTCCACCAGGGCTACGAGCAGTACTTC | TRBJ2-7 | - | few | TRBV7-2 | 13
CASSVDPGVRYGYTF | TGTGCCAGCAGCGTAGATCCTGGCGTCCGCTATGGCTACACCTTC | TRBJ1-2 | - | - | TRBV9 | 15
CASSPRGAGASTDTQYF | TGTGCCAGCAGCCCCAGAGGCGCGGGAGCCAGCACAGATACGCAGTATTTT | TRBJ2-3 | TRBD2 | many | TRBV7-9 | 17
CSVDGGPAAYEQYF | TGCAGCGTCGACGGCGGGCCGGCCGCCTACGAGCAGTACTTC | TRBJ2-7 | - | - | TRBV29-1 | 14
CAWSGVAGGYEQFF | TGTGCCTGGAGCGGGGTAGCGGGAGGCTATGAGCAGTTCTTC | TRBJ2-1 | TRBD2 | many | TRBV30 | 14
CASRGAGTGFSQPQHF | TGTGCCAGCAGGGGAGCCGGGACAGGGTTTAGTCAGCCCCAGCATTTT | TRBJ1-5 | TRBD1 | once | TRBV28 | 16
CSVTRGDEQYF | TGCAGCGTCACCCGGGGGGACGAGCAGTACTTC | TRBJ2-7 | TRBD2 | few | TRBV29-1 | 11
CASSVGGYSTDTQYF | TGTGCCAGCAGCGTAGGAGGGTATAGCACAGATACGCAGTATTTT | TRBJ2-3 | - | - | TRBV9 | 15
CASSDVSWAYGYTF | TGTGCCAGCAGTGATGTCAGTTGGGCCTATGGCTACACCTTC | TRBJ1-2 | - | many | TRBV2 | 14
CASSMVLAGTQETQYF | TGTGCCAGTAGTATGGTACTAGCGGGTACCCAAGAGACCCAGTACTTC | TRBJ2-5 | TRBD2 | few | TRBV19 | 16
CASSQPDSRHEKLFF | TGCGCCAGCAGCCAACCTGATTCACGTCATGAAAAACTGTTTTTT | TRBJ1-4 | - | - | TRBV4-1 | 15
CASSNLREGPKNTEAFF | TGTGCCAGCAGCAACCTACGGGAGGGGCCTAAAAACACTGAAGCTTTCTTT | TRBJ1-1 | - | - | TRBV6-1 | 17
CASAASGRETQYF | TGTGCCAGTGCGGCTAGCGGGAGAGAGACCCAGTACTTC | TRBJ2-5 | TRBD2 | few | TRBV19 | 13
CSARGRVGGNTIYF | TGCAGTGCTAGAGGCAGGGTTGGCGGAAACACCATATATTTT | TRBJ1-3 | - | - | TRBV20-1 | 14
CASRDRGTSTDTQYF | TGTGCCAGCAGAGACAGGGGAACTAGCACAGATACGCAGTATTTT | TRBJ2-3 | TRBD1 | many | TRBV2 | 15
CASSYGRRDEAFF | TGTGCCAGCAGTTACGGCCGAAGGGATGAAGCTTTCTTT | TRBJ1-1 | - | many | TRBV6-6 | 13
CASSIPGLGSGVEQFF | TGCGCCAGCAGCATTCCGGGACTAGGTAGCGGGGTTGAGCAGTTCTTC | TRBJ2-1 | TRBD2 | - | TRBV5-1 | 16
CSVQVGRGGNEQFF | TGCAGCGTTCAGGTGGGGCGAGGCGGGAATGAGCAGTTCTTC | TRBJ2-1 | - | many | TRBV29-1 | 14
CSARKAGFTEAFF | TGCAGTGCTAGAAAGGCAGGTTTCACTGAAGCTTTCTTT | TRBJ1-1 | - | many | TRBV20-1 | 13
CASSSPGQSYEQYF | TGTGCCAGCAGCTCGCCAGGACAGTCCTACGAGCAGTACTTC | TRBJ2-7 | - | many | TRBV7-2 | 14
CASSEGTSAWRKFF | TGTGCCAGCAGTGAGGGGACTAGCGCCTGGAGGAAGTTCTTC | TRBJ2-1 | TRBD2 | many | TRBV6-1 | 14
CSAMTANYGYTF | TGCAGTGCTATGACAGCGAACTATGGCTACACCTTC | TRBJ1-2 | - | many | TRBV20-1 | 12
CASSQHPTGTGFPYNEQFF | TGTGCCAGCAGCCAACACCCAACCGGGACAGGGTTTCCCTACAATGAGCAGTTCTTC | TRBJ2-1 | TRBD1 | few | TRBV7-3 | 19
CSARIPLREQYF | TGCAGTGCTAGGATCCCTCTGCGGGAGCAGTACTTC | TRBJ2-7 | - | - | TRBV20-1 | 12
CATRDKYSNQPQHF | TGTGCCACCCGAGACAAATATAGCAATCAGCCCCAGCATTTT | TRBJ1-5 | - | few | TRBV2 | 14
CASSFGDLRTDTQYF | TGTGCCAGCAGCTTCGGGGACCTTCGCACAGATACGCAGTATTTT | TRBJ2-3 | - | - | TRBV7-3 | 15
CSGTSVETQYF | TGCAGCGGGACATCTGTAGAGACCCAGTACTTC | TRBJ2-5 | - | many | TRBV29-1 | 11
CSAPPEAGGSYEQYF | TGCAGTGCTCCCCCCGAAGCGGGAGGTTCCTACGAGCAGTACTTC | TRBJ2-7 | TRBD2 | - | TRBV20-1 | 15
CASSLGSGRGETQYF | TGCGCCAGCAGCTTGGGTAGCGGGAGAGGAGAAACGCAGTATTTT | TRBJ2-3 | TRBD2 | - | TRBV5-1 | 15
CASSLGGDYEQYF | TGTGCCAGCAGCTTAGGAGGGGACTACGAGCAGTACTTC | TRBJ2-7 | - | many | TRBV13 | 13
CASSGSNTDTQYF | TGTGCCTCCAGCGGTTCTAACACAGATACGCAGTATTTT | TRBJ2-3 | - | many | TRBV28 | 13
CSATGSGDTQYF | TGCAGTGCCACAGGGTCCGGAGATACGCAGTATTTT | TRBJ2-3 | - | many | TRBV20-1 | 12
CASSQGLEDEQFF | TGTGCCAGCAGCCAAGGACTCGAAGACGAGCAGTTCTTC | TRBJ2-1 | - | - | TRBV3-1 | 13
CASSSTGAHLEQYF | TGTGCCAGCAGCTCAACCGGGGCCCATCTGGAGCAGTACTTC | TRBJ2-7 | - | - | TRBV7-8 | 14
CASSFGSGNQPQHF | TGTGCCAGCAGTTTCGGGTCGGGCAATCAGCCCCAGCATTTT | TRBJ1-5 | - | many | TRBV12-3/TRBV12-4 | 14
CASSHGGANVLTF | TGTGCCAGTAGCCATGGAGGGGCCAACGTCCTGACTTTC | TRBJ2-6 | - | - | TRBV19 | 13
CASRKSGTGEETQYF | TGCGCCAGCAGAAAATCCGGGACAGGGGAAGAGACCCAGTACTTC | TRBJ2-5 | TRBD1 | - | TRBV5-1 | 15
CSVGTSGVGEQYF | TGCAGCGTTGGAACCTCGGGGGTCGGCGAGCAGTACTTC | TRBJ2-7 | - | many | TRBV29-1 | 13
CASSFTHNEQFF | TGTGCCAGCAGCTTTACCCACAATGAGCAGTTCTTC | TRBJ2-1 | - | few | TRBV14 | 12
CASREAGGLYEQYF | TGTGCCAGCCGTGAAGCGGGAGGCCTCTACGAGCAGTACTTC | TRBJ2-7 | TRBD2 | - | TRBV12-3/TRBV12-4 | 14
CASSFRDGDTQYF | TGTGCCAGCAGCTTCCGGGACGGAGATACGCAGTATTTT | TRBJ2-3 | - | many | TRBV3-1 | 13
CASSFGGFGGSDTQYF | TGTGCCAGCAGTTTTGGGGGTTTCGGCGGCTCAGATACGCAGTATTTT | TRBJ2-3 | - | many | TRBV12-3/TRBV12-4 | 16
CASSPPDRARVEAFF | TGTGCCAGCAGTCCCCCAGACCGCGCGAGGGTTGAAGCTTTCTTT | TRBJ1-1 | - | many | TRBV6-1 | 15
CASSLILVYGYTF | TGTGCCAGCAGTCTCATTCTTGTATATGGCTACACCTTC | TRBJ1-2 | - | many | TRBV28 | 13
CASSYSNTRQETQYF | TGTGCCAGCAGTTACTCGAACACTAGGCAAGAGACCCAGTACTTC | TRBJ2-5 | - | many | TRBV6-5 | 15